A single T cell receptor (beta chain) is shown here with its context. The antigen is not known. These data are taken from a study of T cell responses to AZD1222 COVID-19 vaccine. At the level of the study: Second-dose intervals of approximately 4 or approximately 12 weeks were pooled.

The study, taken as a whole, reports: The study found vaccine-associated CD4 TCRs spanning spike, dominant at 160-218 and 743-854. Most donors were white British, females outnumbered males, and clonal diversity was possibly underestimated.

CDR3 length equals 12 residues. V shed 6 bases and J shed 6 bases, with 11 bases lying between them. The germline V gene encodes CDR1 MNHEY and CDR2 SVGEGT. Data came from immunoSEQ multiplex PCR; TCRdb stores just in-frame clones and leaves some out. This sample has about 140,000 clones, with around nine tenths found just once. The rearrangement links TRBV6-2 or TRBV6-3 to TRBJ2-5; either TRBD1 or TRBD2 may supply D (5 bases each). The receptor was derived from an adult in good health. The specimen comprised peripheral blood, sampled on day 0 of AZD1222 vaccination. CDR3 in amino acids: CASSDRGQTQYF. The CDR3 region has the DNA TGTGCCAGCAGCGATAGGGGACAGACCCAGTACTTC.